The clone carrying this TCR beta chain was seen a handful of times. This entry belongs to a study of T-cell memory formation after mild COVID-19. One entry per CDR3 protein results from TCRdb running MiXCR on the 5' RACE reads. Here the sample spans around 530,000 distinct CDR3 sequences, about 22% being singletons. V shed 6 bases and J 4 bases; nucleotides not matched to a gene: 13. The CDR3 totals 17 residues. The TCR originated in an adult woman who had mild COVID-19 (a few samples of this study predate the infection). Cell type and time point are not known. The sequencing sample was made of PBMCs or a T cell subset sorted from them (not recorded which). The chain recombines TRBV12-3 or TRBV12-4 with TRBJ2-5; 11 bases fit TRBD2. CDR3 amino acids: CASSSWSSGGKGETQYF. The CDR3 bases are TGTGCCAGCAGCTCTTGGTCTAGCGGGGGGAAGGGAGAGACCCAGTACTTC.